Listed here are 9 T cell receptor beta chains from one sample, sequenced in a study of blood T cell repertoires in COVID-19. Only in-frame clones appear in the TCRdb table, and some are missing; sequencing was by immunoSEQ multiplex PCR. The repertoire includes approximately 60,000 clones, about 83% of them detected once, and 6.3% sits in the top ten. The sample comprised peripheral blood. The source of these receptors is a human donor in a cohort sampled during active COVID-19.

The J gene is TRBJ1-1, the V gene TRBV12-3 or TRBV12-4; D is undetermined. This CDR3 is built from 13 residues. Trimming took off 3 bases at V and 1 base at J, with 6 bases between the two ends. The DNA of the CDR3 is TGTGCCAGCAGTTTTAGAGGGAACACTGAAGCTTTCTTT. Amino acids: CASSFRGNTEAFF.

This clone was picked up one time. The chain couples TRBV7-9 to TRBJ2-5, with a weak D call TRBD1 (7 bases). Germline assignment: CDR1 SEHNR and CDR2 FQNEAQ (reference sequence). V was cut by 5 bases and J by 6 bases, with 22 bases left in between. There are 16 residues in the CDR3. The CDR3, as DNA: TGTGCCAGCAGCCCGCCGAGAGGAGGGGGCAGAAAGACCCAGTACTTC. Its protein product is CASSPPRGGGRKTQYF.

The chain is built from TRBV4-1 and TRBJ2-7, with D perhaps TRBD1 (7 bases). The CDR3 covers 18 residues. Trimming took off 0 bases at V and 6 bases at J, with 24 bases between the two ends. Germline CDR1 is MGHRA and CDR2 is YSYEKL. CDR3 residues: CASSQDLVRIRGVSEQYF. The CDR3 DNA sequence: TGCGCCAGCAGCCAAGATCTTGTGCGGATCAGGGGGGTTTCCGAGCAGTACTTC.

V gene TRBV10-3 combines with J gene TRBJ1-1; tentative D call: TRBD1 (6 bases). With 4 bases removed from V and 8 bases from J, the gap between germline ends came to 11 bases. The V gene's germline CDR1 is ENHRY and CDR2 SYGVKD. This CDR3 spans 12 amino acids. CDR3 in DNA: TGTGCCATCAGTGGAACGACAGGAGAAGCTTTCTTT. Its translation: CAISGTTGEAFF.

The chain has TRBV15 and TRBJ2-3; D might be TRBD2 (6 bases). The CDR3 totals 15 residues. Per the germline V gene, CDR1 is LNHNV and CDR2 is YYDKDF (reference sequence). The germline V and J ends were trimmed by 6 bases and 2 bases, with 15 bases remaining between them. The CDR3 DNA follows: TGTGCCACCAGGGTCGTTAGCGGATACACAGATACGCAGTATTTT. Protein product: CATRVVSGYTDTQYF.

This chain links TRBV7-6 with TRBJ2-7; D uncertain. This CDR3 spans 11 amino acids. Between the trimmed V and J ends, which lost 3 bases and 5 bases, there was a span of 5 bases. Germline V gene lookup returns CDR1 SGHVS and CDR2 FNYEAQ. The CDR3 sequence: CASSFSHEQYF. CDR3 DNA: TGTGCCAGCAGCTTTAGCCACGAGCAGTACTTC.

V usage is TRBV10-3 and J usage is TRBJ2-7; 8 bases line up with TRBD2. CDR1 and CDR2 from the germline V gene are ENHRY and SYGVKD. This CDR3 comprises 15 residues. V lost 10 bases and J lost 3; bases outside the gene matches: 14. This chain's CDR3 is CATLATRREDYEQYF. CDR3 DNA: TGTGCCACCCTTGCTACACGGCGGGAGGACTACGAGCAGTACTTC.

The rearrangement links TRBV10-1 to TRBJ2-1; TRBD2 agrees at 8 bases. Germline V CDR1 and CDR2: WNHNN, SYGVQD (reference sequence). V gave up 2 bases and J gave up 7 bases; unmatched junction bases: 10. This CDR3 is built from 16 residues. Here the CDR3 reads CASSESRGGLINEQFF. In DNA form, the CDR3 reads TGCGCCAGCAGTGAGAGCCGGGGGGGCCTAATAAATGAGCAGTTCTTC.

V is TRBV30 and J is TRBJ2-3; no clear D. The germline V gene has CDR1 GTSNPN and CDR2 SVGIG (reference sequence). Deletions cut 3 bases from V and 4 bases from J, with 11 bases between. The CDR3 length is 13 residues. This CDR3 is CAWRDPRSDTQYF. CDR3 bases: TGTGCCTGGAGGGATCCTAGATCAGATACGCAGTATTTT.